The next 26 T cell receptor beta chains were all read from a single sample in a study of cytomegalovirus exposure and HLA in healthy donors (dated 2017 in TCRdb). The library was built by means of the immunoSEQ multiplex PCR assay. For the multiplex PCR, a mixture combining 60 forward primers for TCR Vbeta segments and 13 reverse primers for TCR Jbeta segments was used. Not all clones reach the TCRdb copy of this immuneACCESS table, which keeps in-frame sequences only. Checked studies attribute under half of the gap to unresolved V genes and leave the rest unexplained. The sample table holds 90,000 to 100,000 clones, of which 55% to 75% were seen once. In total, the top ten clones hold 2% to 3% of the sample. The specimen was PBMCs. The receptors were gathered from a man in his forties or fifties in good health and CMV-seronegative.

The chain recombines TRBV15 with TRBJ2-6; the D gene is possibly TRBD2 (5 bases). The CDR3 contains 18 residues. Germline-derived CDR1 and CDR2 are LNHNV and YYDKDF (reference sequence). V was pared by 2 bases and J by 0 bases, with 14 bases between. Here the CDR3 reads CATSRPFTAGSGANVLTF. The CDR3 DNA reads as TGTGCCACCAGCAGACCATTCACTGCGGGCTCTGGGGCCAACGTCCTGACTTTC.

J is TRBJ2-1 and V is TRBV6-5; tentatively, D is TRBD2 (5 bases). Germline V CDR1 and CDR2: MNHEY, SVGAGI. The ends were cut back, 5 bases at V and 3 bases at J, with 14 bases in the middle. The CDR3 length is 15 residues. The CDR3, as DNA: TGTGCCAGCAGTGCGGGCCGTGGCTACTACAATGAGCAGTTCTTC. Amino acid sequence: CASSAGRGYYNEQFF.

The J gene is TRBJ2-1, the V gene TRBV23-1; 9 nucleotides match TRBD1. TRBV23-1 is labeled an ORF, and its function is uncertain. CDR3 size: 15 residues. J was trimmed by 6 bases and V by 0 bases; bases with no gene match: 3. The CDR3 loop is CASSQSGTGSNEQFF. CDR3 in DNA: TGCGCCAGCAGTCAATCGGGGACAGGGAGCAATGAGCAGTTCTTC.

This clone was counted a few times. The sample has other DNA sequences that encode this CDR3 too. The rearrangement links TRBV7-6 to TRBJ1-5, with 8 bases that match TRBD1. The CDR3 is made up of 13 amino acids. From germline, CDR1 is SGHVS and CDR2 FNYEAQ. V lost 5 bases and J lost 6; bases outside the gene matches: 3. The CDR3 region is CASSLDRGQPQHF. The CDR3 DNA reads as TGTGCCAGCAGCCTTGACAGGGGTCAGCCCCAGCATTTT.

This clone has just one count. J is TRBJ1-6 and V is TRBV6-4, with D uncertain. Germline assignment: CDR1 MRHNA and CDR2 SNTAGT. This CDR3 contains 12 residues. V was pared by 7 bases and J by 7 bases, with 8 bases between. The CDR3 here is CASTEENSPLHF. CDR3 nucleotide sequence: TGTGCCAGCACTGAGGAGAATTCACCCCTCCACTTT.

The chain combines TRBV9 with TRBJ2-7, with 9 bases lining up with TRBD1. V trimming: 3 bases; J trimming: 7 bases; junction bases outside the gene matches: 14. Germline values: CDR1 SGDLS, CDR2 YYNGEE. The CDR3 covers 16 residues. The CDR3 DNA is TGTGCCAGCAGCGCCAATCCCGGGACAGGGAGTCGGGAGCAGTACTTC. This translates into CASSANPGTGSREQYF.

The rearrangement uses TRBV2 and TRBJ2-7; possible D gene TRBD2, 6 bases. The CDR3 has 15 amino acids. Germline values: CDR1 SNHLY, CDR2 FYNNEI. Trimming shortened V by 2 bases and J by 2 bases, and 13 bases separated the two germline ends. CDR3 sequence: CASSETLALPYEQYF. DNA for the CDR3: TGTGCCAGCAGTGAAACGCTAGCGCTACCCTACGAGCAGTACTTC.

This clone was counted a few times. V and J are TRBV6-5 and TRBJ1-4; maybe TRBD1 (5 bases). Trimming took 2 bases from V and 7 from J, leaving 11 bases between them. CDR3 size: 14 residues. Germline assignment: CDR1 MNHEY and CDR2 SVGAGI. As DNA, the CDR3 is TGTGCCAGCAGTTACGGGCGGGACCTTGAAAAACTGTTTTTT. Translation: CASSYGRDLEKLFF.

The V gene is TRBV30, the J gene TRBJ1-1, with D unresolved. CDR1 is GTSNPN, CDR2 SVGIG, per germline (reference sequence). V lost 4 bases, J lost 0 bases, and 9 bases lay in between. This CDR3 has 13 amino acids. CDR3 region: CAWMRDMNTEAFF. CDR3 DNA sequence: TGTGCCTGGATGAGAGATATGAACACTGAAGCTTTCTTT.

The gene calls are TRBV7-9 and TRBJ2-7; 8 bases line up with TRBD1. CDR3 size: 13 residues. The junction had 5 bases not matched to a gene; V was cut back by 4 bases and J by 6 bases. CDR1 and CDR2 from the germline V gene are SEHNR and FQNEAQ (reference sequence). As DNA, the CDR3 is TGTGCCAGCAGCTCCCTTGACAGGGGCGAGCAGTACTTC. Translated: CASSSLDRGEQYF.

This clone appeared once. As DNA, the CDR3 is TGCGCCAGCAGCAGGGCCCCTCCTAGCGGAACTACAGATTACGAGCAGTACTTC. It translates to CASSRAPPSGTTDYEQYF. The chain uses TRBV5-1 and TRBJ2-7; 7 bases match TRBD2. The CDR3 is 18 residues long. CDR1 is SGHRS, CDR2 YFSETQ, per germline. Germline trimming cut 4 bases from V and 4 bases from J; bases unmatched to any gene: 20.

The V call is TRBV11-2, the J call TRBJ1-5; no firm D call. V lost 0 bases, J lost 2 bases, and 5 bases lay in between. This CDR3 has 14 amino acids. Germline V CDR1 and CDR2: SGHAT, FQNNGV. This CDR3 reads CASSLDTGNQPQHF. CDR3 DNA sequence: TGTGCCAGCAGCTTAGATACGGGCAATCAGCCCCAGCATTTT.

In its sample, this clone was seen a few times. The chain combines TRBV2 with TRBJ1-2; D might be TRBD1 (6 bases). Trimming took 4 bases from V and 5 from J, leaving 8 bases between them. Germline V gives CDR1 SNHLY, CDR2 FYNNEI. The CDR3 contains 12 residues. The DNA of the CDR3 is TGTGCCAGCAGTGTCCAGGGGTATGGCTACACCTTC. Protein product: CASSVQGYGYTF.

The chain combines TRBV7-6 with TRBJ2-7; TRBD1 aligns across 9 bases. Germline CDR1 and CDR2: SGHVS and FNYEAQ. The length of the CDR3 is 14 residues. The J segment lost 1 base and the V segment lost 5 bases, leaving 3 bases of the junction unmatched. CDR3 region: CASSPQGASYEQYF. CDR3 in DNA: TGTGCCAGCAGCCCACAGGGGGCGTCCTACGAGCAGTACTTC.

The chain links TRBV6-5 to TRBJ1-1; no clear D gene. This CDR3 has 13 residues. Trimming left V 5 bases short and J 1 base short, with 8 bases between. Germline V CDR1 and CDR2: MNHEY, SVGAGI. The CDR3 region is CASSSRQNTEAFF. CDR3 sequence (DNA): TGTGCCAGCAGTAGTCGACAGAACACTGAAGCTTTCTTT.

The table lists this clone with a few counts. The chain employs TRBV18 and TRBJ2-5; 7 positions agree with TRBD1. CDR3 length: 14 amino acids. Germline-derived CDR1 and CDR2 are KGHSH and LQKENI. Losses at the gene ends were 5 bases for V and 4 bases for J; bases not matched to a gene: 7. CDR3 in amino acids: CASSFRQGAETQYF. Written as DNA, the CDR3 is TGTGCCAGCTCATTCAGACAGGGCGCAGAGACCCAGTACTTC.

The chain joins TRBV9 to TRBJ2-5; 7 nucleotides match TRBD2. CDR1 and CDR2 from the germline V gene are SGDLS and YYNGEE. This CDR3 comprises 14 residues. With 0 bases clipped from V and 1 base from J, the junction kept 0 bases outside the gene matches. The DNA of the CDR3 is TGTGCCAGCAGCGTAGGCGGGGGCCAAGAGACCCAGTACTTC. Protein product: CASSVGGGQETQYF.

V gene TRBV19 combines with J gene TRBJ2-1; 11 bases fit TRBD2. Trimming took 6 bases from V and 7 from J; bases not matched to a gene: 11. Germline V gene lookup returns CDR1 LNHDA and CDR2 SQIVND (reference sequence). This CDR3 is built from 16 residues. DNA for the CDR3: TGTGCCAGTAGCAGCCCTAGCGGGGGGTCCAGGAATGAGCAGTTCTTC. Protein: CASSSPSGGSRNEQFF.

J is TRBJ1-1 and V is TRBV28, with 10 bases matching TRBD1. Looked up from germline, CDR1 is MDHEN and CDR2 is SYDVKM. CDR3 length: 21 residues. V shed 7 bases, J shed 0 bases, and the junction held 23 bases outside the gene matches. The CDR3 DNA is TGTGCCAGCACCTTATTCAAGGGGGGACAGGGGAAATTGCGAATGAACACTGAAGCTTTCTTT. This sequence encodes CASTLFKGGQGKLRMNTEAFF.

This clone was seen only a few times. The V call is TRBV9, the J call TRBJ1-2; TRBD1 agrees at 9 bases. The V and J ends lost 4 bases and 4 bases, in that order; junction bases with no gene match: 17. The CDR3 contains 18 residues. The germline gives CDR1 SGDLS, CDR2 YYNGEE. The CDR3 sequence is CASSIGQGRPSAGYGYTF. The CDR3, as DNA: TGTGCCAGCAGCATCGGACAGGGGCGACCTTCTGCGGGCTATGGCTACACCTTC.

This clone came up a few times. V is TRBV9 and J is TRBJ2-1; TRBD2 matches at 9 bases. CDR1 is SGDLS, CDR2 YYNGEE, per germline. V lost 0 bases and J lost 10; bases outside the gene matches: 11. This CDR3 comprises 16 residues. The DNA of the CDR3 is TGTGCCAGCAGCGTAGTCCTTAGCGGGGGCCTTTCGGAGCAGTTCTTC. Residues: CASSVVLSGGLSEQFF. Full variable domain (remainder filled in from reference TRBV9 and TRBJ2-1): DSGVTQTPKHLITATGQRVTLRCSPRSGDLSVYWYQQSLDQGLQFLIQYYNGEERAKGNILERFSAQQFPDLHSELNLSSLELGDSALYFCASSVVLSGGLSEQFFGPGTRLTVL.

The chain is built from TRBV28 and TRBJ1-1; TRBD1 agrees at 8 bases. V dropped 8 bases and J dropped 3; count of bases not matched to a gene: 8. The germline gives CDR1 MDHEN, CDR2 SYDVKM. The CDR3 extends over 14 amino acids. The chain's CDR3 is CASETGVGHTEAFF. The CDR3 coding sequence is TGTGCCAGCGAGACAGGGGTGGGGCACACTGAAGCTTTCTTT.

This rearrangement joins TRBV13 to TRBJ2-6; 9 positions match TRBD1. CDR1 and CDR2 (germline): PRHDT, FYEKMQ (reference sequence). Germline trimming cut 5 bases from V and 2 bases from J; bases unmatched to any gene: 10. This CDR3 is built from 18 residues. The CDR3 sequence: CASSEESRDRAGANVLTF. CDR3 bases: TGTGCCAGCAGCGAGGAGTCCCGGGACAGGGCTGGGGCCAACGTCCTGACTTTC. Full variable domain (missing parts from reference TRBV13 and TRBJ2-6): AAGVIQSPRHLIKEKRETATLKCYPIPRHDTVYWYQQGPGQDPQFLISFYEKMQSDKGSIPDRFSAQQFSDYHSELNMSSLELGDSALYFCASSEESRDRAGANVLTFGAGSRLTVL.

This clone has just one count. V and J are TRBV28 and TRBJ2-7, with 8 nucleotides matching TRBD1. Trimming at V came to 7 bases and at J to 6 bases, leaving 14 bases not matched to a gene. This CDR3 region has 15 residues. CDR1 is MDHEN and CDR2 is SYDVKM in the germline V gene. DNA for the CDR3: TGTGCCAGCACCTTTTTGTCAGGGGGCCTCACCGAGCAGTACTTC. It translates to CASTFLSGGLTEQYF.

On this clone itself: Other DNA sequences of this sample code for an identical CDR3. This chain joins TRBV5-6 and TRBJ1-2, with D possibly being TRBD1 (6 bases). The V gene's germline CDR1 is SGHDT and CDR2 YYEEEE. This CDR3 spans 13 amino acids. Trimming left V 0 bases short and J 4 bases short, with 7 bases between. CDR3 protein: CASSLGRGYGYTF. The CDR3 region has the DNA TGTGCCAGCAGCTTGGGCAGGGGCTATGGCTACACCTTC. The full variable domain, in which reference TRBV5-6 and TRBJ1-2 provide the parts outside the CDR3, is DAGVTQSPTHLIKTRGQQVTLRCSPKSGHDTVSWYQQALGQGPQFIFQYYEEEERQRGNFPDRFSGHQFPNYSSELNVNALLLGDSALYLCASSLGRGYGYTFGSGTRLTVV.

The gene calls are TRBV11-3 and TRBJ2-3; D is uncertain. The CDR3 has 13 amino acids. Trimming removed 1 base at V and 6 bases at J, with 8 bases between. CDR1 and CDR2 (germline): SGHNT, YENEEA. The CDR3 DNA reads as TGTGCCAGCAGCTTAGCCCTAGGCGATACGCAGTATTTT. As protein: CASSLALGDTQYF.